This TCR beta chain was sequenced in a study of blood T cell repertoires in COVID-19. Study-level information: Acute and convalescent COVID-19 specimens originated in the United States, Italy and Spain. T cells, B-cell-depleted T cells, or PBMCs supplied cDNA or gDNA.

Germline lookup yields CDR1 MNHNS and CDR2 SASEGT. CDR3 length equals 15 residues. Trimming cost V 2 bases and J 16 bases, with 21 bases left between them. In the original analysis: Amplification of reference gene primers provided the estimated nucleated cell counts. The protocol was immunoSEQ multiplex PCR, while the TCRdb copy is restricted to in-frame clones and leaves out a portion. From that table come the V and J calls and clone size; the DNA was used to work out D and trimming. The table records 70,000 to 95,000 clones, about 80% of them present only once. This TCR was recovered from a human donor in a cohort sampled during active COVID-19. The specimen sequenced was peripheral blood. The gene calls are TRBV6-1 and TRBJ1-6; D remains ambiguous. The CDR3 nucleotides read TGTGCCAGCAGTGAATTGAACGTTAACCCCCTAAAGCTCCACTTT. Residues: CASSELNVNPLKLHF.